Listed below are T cell receptor beta chains from one sample, sequenced in a study of early T cells in non-severe SARS-CoV-2 infection. TCRdb itself ran the 5' RACE reads through MiXCR, one entry per CDR3 protein. The data contain 20,000 to 30,000 distinct CDR3 sequences, about 4% of them singletons. The specimen was whole blood. The source is an adult who was a healthcare worker with PCR-confirmed SARS-CoV-2 infection or an uninfected control (not recorded which). CDR3s include the opening cysteine and the closing phenylalanine or tryptophan. The order of the fields is J gene, CDR3 length, D gene, clone size, V gene, CDR3 DNA, CDR3 protein. The D gene is left open where the match is weak. Some rows mark clone size as missing; the rest say once, few, many or name a class of expanded clone.

J: TRBJ2-2
length: 14
D: TRBD2
size: many
V: TRBV6-1
DNA: TGTGCCAGCAGTGGACAGCGGGAGACCGGGGAGCTGTTTTTT
CDR3: CASSGQRETGELFF

J: TRBJ1-2
length: 15
D: TRBD1
size: many
V: TRBV6-5
DNA: TGTGCCAGCAGACCCCGCCAAGGGGGCGCCTATGGCTACACCTTC
CDR3: CASRPRQGGAYGYTF

J: TRBJ2-5
length: 16
D: TRBD2
size: many
V: TRBV20-1
DNA: TGCAGTGCTAGCCCCTTACTAGCGGGTGCACGGGAGACCCAGTACTTC
CDR3: CSASPLLAGARETQYF

J: TRBJ2-7
length: 14
D: -
size: -
V: TRBV5-1
DNA: TGCGCCAGCAGCTCCGGCCCCGAATCCTACGAGCAGTACTTC
CDR3: CASSSGPESYEQYF

J: TRBJ1-5
length: 12
D: TRBD1
size: medium-sized
V: TRBV20-1
DNA: TGCAGTGCTCTACAGGGGGACCAGCCCCAGCATTTT
CDR3: CSALQGDQPQHF

J: TRBJ2-1
length: 15
D: -
size: -
V: TRBV7-8
DNA: TGTGCCAGCAGCTTAAGCGAGAGCTCCTACAATGAGCAGTTCTTC
CDR3: CASSLSESSYNEQFF

J: TRBJ2-1
length: 18
D: TRBD1
size: many
V: TRBV24-1
DNA: TGTGCCACCAGTGTTAGGGACAGGGGACTTTCTAGCCACAATGAGCAGTTCTTC
CDR3: CATSVRDRGLSSHNEQFF

J: TRBJ2-1
length: 16
D: TRBD2
size: many
V: TRBV20-1
DNA: TGCAGTGCTAGAGGCGGCGTAGCGGGAGTCCTTGATGAGCAGTTCTTC
CDR3: CSARGGVAGVLDEQFF

J: TRBJ1-1
length: 16
D: -
size: many
V: TRBV28
DNA: TGTGCCATCATACCCACCCCGGGACACGTGAACACTGAAGCTTTCTTT
CDR3: CAIIPTPGHVNTEAFF

J: TRBJ2-2
length: 13
D: TRBD1
size: many
V: TRBV9
DNA: TGTGCCAGCAGGGGACAGCTCACCGGGGAGCTGTTTTTT
CDR3: CASRGQLTGELFF

J: TRBJ1-3
length: 13
D: -
size: many
V: TRBV20-1
DNA: TGCAGTGCTAGAAAAAGCTCTGGAAACACCATATATTTT
CDR3: CSARKSSGNTIYF

J: TRBJ2-3
length: 16
D: -
size: medium-sized
V: TRBV20-1
DNA: TGCAGTGCTAGAGATTTATGGCGGGATAGCACAGATACGCAGTATTTT
CDR3: CSARDLWRDSTDTQYF

J: TRBJ2-3
length: 14
D: TRBD1
size: many
V: TRBV6-4
DNA: TGTGCCAGCAGTCCGGGACAGGGGGGAGATACGCAGTATTTT
CDR3: CASSPGQGGDTQYF

J: TRBJ2-7
length: 14
D: TRBD1
size: few
V: TRBV5-5
DNA: TGTGCCAGCAGCTTGAGAACAGGGGGCTACGAGCAGTACTTC
CDR3: CASSLRTGGYEQYF

J: TRBJ2-3
length: 15
D: -
size: few
V: TRBV12-3/TRBV12-4
DNA: TGTGCCAGCAGTTTTGGAGCTGGTAGAACAGATACGCAGTATTTT
CDR3: CASSFGAGRTDTQYF

J: TRBJ2-1
length: 16
D: TRBD2
size: many
V: TRBV20-1
DNA: TGCAGTGCCCCAATAGGGGGGTACGGGAGGGCCCGTGAGCAGTTCTTC
CDR3: CSAPIGGYGRAREQFF

J: TRBJ2-7
length: 13
D: -
size: -
V: TRBV28
DNA: TGTGCCAGCAGTTTATTAGGCGCGGGCGAGCAGTACTTC
CDR3: CASSLLGAGEQYF

J: TRBJ2-3
length: 14
D: TRBD2
size: many
V: TRBV29-1
DNA: TGCAGCGCACGGACTAGCGGGACTGCAGATACGCAGTATTTT
CDR3: CSARTSGTADTQYF

J: TRBJ1-2
length: 13
D: -
size: many
V: TRBV11-2
DNA: TGTGCCAGCAGCTTAGAACAGAGCTATGGCTACACCTTC
CDR3: CASSLEQSYGYTF

J: TRBJ2-7
length: 13
D: -
size: many
V: TRBV6-5
DNA: TGTGCCAGCAGTAAAGGGTACGGTGACGAGCAGTACTTC
CDR3: CASSKGYGDEQYF

J: TRBJ1-5
length: 15
D: -
size: many
V: TRBV6-1
DNA: TGTGCCAGCAGTGTCGATGGTTATAGCAATCAGCCCCAGCATTTT
CDR3: CASSVDGYSNQPQHF

J: TRBJ2-5
length: 15
D: TRBD1
size: few
V: TRBV5-1
DNA: TGCGCCAGCAGCTTGGCCGGGACAGGGGCCGAGACCCAGTACTTC
CDR3: CASSLAGTGAETQYF

J: TRBJ2-7
length: 13
D: TRBD2
size: many
V: TRBV27
DNA: TGTGCCAGCAGTACTAGCGTCGCCTACGAGCAGTACTTC
CDR3: CASSTSVAYEQYF

J: TRBJ1-1
length: 12
D: -
size: many
V: TRBV29-1
DNA: TGCAGCGTCTTGACCGGGACAACAGAAGCTTTCTTT
CDR3: CSVLTGTTEAFF

J: TRBJ2-7
length: 14
D: TRBD2
size: -
V: TRBV5-6
DNA: TGTGCCAGCAGCTTGGGGGGACTATCCTACGAGCAGTACTTC
CDR3: CASSLGGLSYEQYF

J: TRBJ1-1
length: 13
D: -
size: many
V: TRBV20-1
DNA: TGCAGTGCTACAGGTAGGGGCGCGAGGGAAGCTTTCTTT
CDR3: CSATGRGAREAFF

J: TRBJ2-6
length: 17
D: TRBD1
size: many
V: TRBV7-3
DNA: TGTGCCAGCAAGCCCGGGACAGGGCTGTCTGGGGCCAACGTCCTGACTTTC
CDR3: CASKPGTGLSGANVLTF

J: TRBJ1-1
length: 13
D: -
size: many
V: TRBV5-4
DNA: TGTGCCAGCAGCATGGTGGAGGGAGCTGAAGCTTTCTTT
CDR3: CASSMVEGAEAFF

J: TRBJ2-1
length: 15
D: -
size: many
V: TRBV7-2
DNA: TGTGCCAGCAGCTCCGGCGGACAGACCTACAATGAGCAGTTCTTC
CDR3: CASSSGGQTYNEQFF

J: TRBJ2-1
length: 16
D: -
size: many
V: TRBV7-8
DNA: TGTGCCAGCAGCCCAAAGGCCCCCAGCCCGTACAATGAGCAGTTCTTC
CDR3: CASSPKAPSPYNEQFF

J: TRBJ1-5
length: 15
D: TRBD1
size: many
V: TRBV5-1
DNA: TGCGCCAGCAGCGCTACAGGGGATAGCAATCAGCCCCAGCATTTT
CDR3: CASSATGDSNQPQHF